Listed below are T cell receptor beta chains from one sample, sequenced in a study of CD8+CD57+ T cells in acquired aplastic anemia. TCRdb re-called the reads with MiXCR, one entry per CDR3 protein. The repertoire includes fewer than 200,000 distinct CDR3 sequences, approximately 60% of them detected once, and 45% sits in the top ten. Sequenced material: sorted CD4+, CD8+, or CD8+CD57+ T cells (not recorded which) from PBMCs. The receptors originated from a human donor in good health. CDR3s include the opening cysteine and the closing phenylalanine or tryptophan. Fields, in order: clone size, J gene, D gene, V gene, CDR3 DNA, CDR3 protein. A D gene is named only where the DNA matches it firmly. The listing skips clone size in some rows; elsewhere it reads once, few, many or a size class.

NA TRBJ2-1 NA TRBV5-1 TGCGCCAGCAGCTCCTCCCAGGGAACGGGGTACAATGAGCAGTTCTTC CASSSSQGTGYNEQFF
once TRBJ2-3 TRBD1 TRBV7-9 TGTGCCAGCAGCTTAGCACAGGGGATCCACAATGAGCAGTATTTT CASSLAQGIHNEQYF
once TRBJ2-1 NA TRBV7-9 TGTGCCAGCAGCTCCCCCTTGGGAGAGCAGTTCTTC CASSSPLGEQFF
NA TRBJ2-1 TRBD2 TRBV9 TGTGCCAGCAGCCCCCCCGGGACTAGCGGGGTCAATGAGCAGTTCTTC CASSPPGTSGVNEQFF
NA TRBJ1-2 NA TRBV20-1 TGCAGTGCTATCGCTAGCGCCTACACCTTC CSAIASAYTF
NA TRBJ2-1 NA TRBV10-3 TGTGCCATCAGTTACGAACCGGGGCTTAGGTCCAATGAGCAGTTCTTC CAISYEPGLRSNEQFF
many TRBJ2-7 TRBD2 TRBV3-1 TGTGCCAGCAGCCACGGGACTAGCGGGAAAGCTTACGAGCAGTACTTC CASSHGTSGKAYEQYF
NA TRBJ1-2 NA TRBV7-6 NA CASSFGTGNPGDGCTF
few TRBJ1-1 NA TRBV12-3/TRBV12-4 TGTGCCAGCAGTTTTCTCCAGGGCGACACTGAAGCTTTCTTT CASSFLQGDTEAFF
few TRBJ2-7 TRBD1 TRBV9 TGTGCCAGCAGCATACAGGGGACAGCTTACGAGCAGTACTTC CASSIQGTAYEQYF
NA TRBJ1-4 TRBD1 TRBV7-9 TGTGCCAGCAGCCCGAAGGGGGCTTGGGATGAAAAACTGTTTTTT CASSPKGAWDEKLFF
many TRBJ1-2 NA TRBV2 TGTGCCAGCAGTCTGGTTGACCTTAACTATGGCTACACCTTC CASSLVDLNYGYTF
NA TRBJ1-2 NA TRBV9 TGTGCCAGCAGCGTATACCCAGGTCAGGCATCACATGGCTACACCTTC CASSVYPGQASHGYTF
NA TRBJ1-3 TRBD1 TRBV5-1 TGCGCCAGCAGCTTTTCGGAACAGGGGGCTGGAAACACCATATATTTT CASSFSEQGAGNTIYF
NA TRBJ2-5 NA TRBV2 TGTGCCAGCATGCTGTTAGAGACCCAGTACTTC CASMLLETQYF
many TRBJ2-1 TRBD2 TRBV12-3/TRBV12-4 TGTGCCAGCAAGTGGGCGGGAGGATCCTACAATGAGCAGTTCTTC CASKWAGGSYNEQFF
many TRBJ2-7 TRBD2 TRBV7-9 TGTGCCAGCAGCACCCTAGCGGGAGCATCCTACGAGCAGTACTTC CASSTLAGASYEQYF
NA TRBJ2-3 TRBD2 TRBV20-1 TGCAGTGCTACCCGGGGGTCTAGCGGGCGGTTTAGCACAGATACGCAGTATTTT CSATRGSSGRFSTDTQYF
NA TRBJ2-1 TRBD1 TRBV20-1 TGCAGTGCTAGTCGGACAGGAACGGACAATGAGCAGTTCTTC CSASRTGTDNEQFF
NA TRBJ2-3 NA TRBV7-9 TGTGCCAGCAGCCGGCCTGGATCAGATACGCAGTATTTT CASSRPGSDTQYF
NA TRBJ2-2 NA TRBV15 TGTGCCACCAGCAGAGCTGTCGGGGAGCTGTTTTTT CATSRAVGELFF
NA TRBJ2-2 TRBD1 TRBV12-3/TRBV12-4 TGTGCCAGCACGCGGCGTTCTCCCAAACAGGGGGTGAACACCGGGGAGCTGTTTTTT CASTRRSPKQGVNTGELFF
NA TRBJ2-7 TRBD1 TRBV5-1 TGCGCCAGCAGCATAGGGGACAGGCCCTACGAGCAGTACTTC CASSIGDRPYEQYF
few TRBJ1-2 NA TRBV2 TGTGCCAGCAGTTCCACAGAGTTTGGCTACACCTTC CASSSTEFGYTF
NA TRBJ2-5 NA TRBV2 TGTGCCAGCGGGAATAACCCGGGGTTCCAAGAGACCCAGTACTTC CASGNNPGFQETQYF
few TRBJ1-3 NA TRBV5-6 TGTGCCAGCAGCTTAGCTAAAGGAGGGACTGGAAACACCATATATTTT CASSLAKGGTGNTIYF
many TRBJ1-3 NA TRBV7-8 TGTGCCAGCAGCCCAGTCCCAAACTCTGGAAACACCATATATTTT CASSPVPNSGNTIYF
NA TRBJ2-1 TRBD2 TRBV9 TGTGCCAGCAGTGAGTCGGGGCGGGGAGGGAATGAGCAGTTCTTC CASSESGRGGNEQFF
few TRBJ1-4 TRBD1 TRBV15 TGTGCCACCAGCACGGACAGGGTTGAAAAACTGTTTTTT CATSTDRVEKLFF
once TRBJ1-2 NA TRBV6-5 TGTGCCAGCAGTTACTCGACTCCGGGCGATGGCTACACCTTC CASSYSTPGDGYTF
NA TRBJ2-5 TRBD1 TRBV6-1 TGTGCCAGCAGTGAAGTTCGGACAGGGTATCAAGAGACCCAGTACTTC CASSEVRTGYQETQYF
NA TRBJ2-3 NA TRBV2 TGTGCCAGCAGCGGTGAAATTTACGGTCGTAGCACAGATACGCAGTATTTT CASSGEIYGRSTDTQYF
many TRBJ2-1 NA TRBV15 TGTGCCACCACCGATAGCTCCTACAATGAGCAGTTCTTC CATTDSSYNEQFF
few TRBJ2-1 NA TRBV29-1 TGCAGCGTTGAAGATGGGCTAGTGCCTGAGCAGTTCTTC CSVEDGLVPEQFF
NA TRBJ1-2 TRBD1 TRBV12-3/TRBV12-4 TGTGCCAGCAGCCGACAGGGGTACTATGGCTACACCTTC CASSRQGYYGYTF
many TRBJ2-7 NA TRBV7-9 TGTGCCAGCAGAGGGGGGGCGGGGAGCGAGCAGTACTTC CASRGGAGSEQYF
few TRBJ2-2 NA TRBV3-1 TGTGCCAGCAGCCAAGGTCTAGAGAACACCGGGGAGCTGTTTTTT CASSQGLENTGELFF
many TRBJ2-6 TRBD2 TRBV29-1 TGCAGCGTTCGATTAGCGGGAGGGCCTCCGGGCTCTGGGGCCAACGTCCTGACTTTC CSVRLAGGPPGSGANVLTF
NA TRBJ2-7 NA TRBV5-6 NA CASSIYLCSAGLAGRYEQYF
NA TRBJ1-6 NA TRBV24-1 TGTGCCAGCAGTCCACAAGGGCAGTATCTCTCACCCCTCCACTTT CASSPQGQYLSPLHF
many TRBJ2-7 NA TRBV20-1 TGCAGTGCTAGAAACCCGTTAAGCTCCTACGAGCAGTACTTC CSARNPLSSYEQYF
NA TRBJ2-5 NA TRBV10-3 TGTGCCATCAGTGAGTCCGGCGGAGTGGTGACCCAGTACTTC CAISESGGVVTQYF
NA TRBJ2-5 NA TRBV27 TGTGCCAGCAGTAGGAGGGGGCCCACCGTCCAAGAGACCCAGTACTTC CASSRRGPTVQETQYF
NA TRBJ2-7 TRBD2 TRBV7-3 TGTGCCAGCAGCTTTTTGGGGACTAGCGGGGCCCCCTCCTACGAGCAGTACTTC CASSFLGTSGAPSYEQYF
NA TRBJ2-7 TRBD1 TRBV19 TGTGCCAGTACCAAACAACAGGGGTCCTACTACGAGCAGTACTTC CASTKQQGSYYEQYF
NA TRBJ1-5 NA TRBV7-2 TGTGCCAGCAGCTTGATGGGCAATCAGCCCCAGCATTTT CASSLMGNQPQHF
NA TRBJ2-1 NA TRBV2 TGTGCCAGCAGTGAACGACGATGGGGGAGGGAGCAGTTCTTC CASSERRWGREQFF
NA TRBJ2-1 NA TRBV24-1 TGTGCCACCAGTGATTTGGCTCAGGGAGATCGCAATGAGCAGTTCTTC CATSDLAQGDRNEQFF
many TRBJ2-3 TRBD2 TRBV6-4 TGTGCCAGCAGCCAACTAGCGGGAAGGACAGATACGCAGTATTTT CASSQLAGRTDTQYF
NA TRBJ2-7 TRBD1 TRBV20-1 TGCAGTGCTGGGGACAGGGGGTCTTTATACGAGCAGTACTTC CSAGDRGSLYEQYF
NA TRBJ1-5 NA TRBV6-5 TGTGCCAGCAGTGATACTGCCTCTCATCAGCCCCAGCATTTT CASSDTASHQPQHF
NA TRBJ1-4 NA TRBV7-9 TGTGCCAGCAGCTTAGTTGGGGTATCTAATGAAAAACCGTTTTTT CASSLVGVSNEKPFF
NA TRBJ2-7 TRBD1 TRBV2 TGTGCCAGCTCCGAAGGGGACAGGGGGGCCTACGAGCAGTACTTC CASSEGDRGAYEQYF
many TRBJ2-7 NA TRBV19 TGTGCCAGTAGCAATCTAGGCGCATCCTACGAGCAGTACTTC CASSNLGASYEQYF
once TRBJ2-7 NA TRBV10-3 TGTGCCATCAGTGAGTTGGTTAACGAGCAGTACTTC CAISELVNEQYF
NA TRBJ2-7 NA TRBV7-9 TGTGCCAGCAGCGGGGTGGGTGGTGAGCAGTACTTC CASSGVGGEQYF
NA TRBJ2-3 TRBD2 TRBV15 TGTGCCACCAGCAGAGGACTAGCGGGTAGCACAGATACGCAGTATTTT CATSRGLAGSTDTQYF
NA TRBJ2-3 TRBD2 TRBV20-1 TGCAGTGCTAGGGGGCTAGCGGGAGCTGATACGCAGTATTTT CSARGLAGADTQYF
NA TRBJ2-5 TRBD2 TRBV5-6 TGTGCCAGCAGCTTGCTCGGGACTAGGTACCAAGAGACCCAGTACTTC CASSLLGTRYQETQYF